Given below is one T cell receptor beta chain in context. What it binds is unknown. This entry belongs to a study of shared clonotypes between healthy human individuals. The CDR3 length is 13 residues. V was pared by 8 bases and J by 5 bases, with 10 bases between. The V gene's germline CDR1 is SNHLY and CDR2 FYNNEI. TCRdb keeps only in-frame clones here, not all; method: immunoSEQ multiplex PCR. The table records around 2.1 million clones, approximately 95% of them present only once. A CD45RA-negative memory subset and a CD45RA+ naive subset were separated from the CD4+ cells. Study-level points and caveats: Rarefaction curves obtained for sorted subsets showed sequencing incomplete despite large depth. Some naive CD4 clonotypes, roughly 5%, turned up in common across a few donors.

The sequence was obtained from a man aged 18-30 years in good health. The sample comprised naive CD4+ T cells sorted from blood. Subset of the sample: CD45RA+ positively selected. The chain is built from TRBV2 and TRBJ1-6; D is unclear. CDR3 nucleotides: TGTGCCAGCGGGATTTTCGATAATTCACCCCTCCACTTT. Translated: CASGIFDNSPLHF.